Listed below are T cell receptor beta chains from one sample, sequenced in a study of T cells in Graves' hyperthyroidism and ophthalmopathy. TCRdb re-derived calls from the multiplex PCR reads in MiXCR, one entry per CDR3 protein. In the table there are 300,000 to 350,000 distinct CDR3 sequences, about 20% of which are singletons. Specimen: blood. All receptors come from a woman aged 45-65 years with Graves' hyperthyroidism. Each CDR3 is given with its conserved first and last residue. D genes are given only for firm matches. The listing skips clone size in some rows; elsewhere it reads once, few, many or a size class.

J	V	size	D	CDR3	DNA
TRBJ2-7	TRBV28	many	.	CASSFGTSYEQYF	TGTGCCAGCAGTTTCGGGACCTCGTACGAGCAGTACTTC
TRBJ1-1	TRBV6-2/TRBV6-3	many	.	CASSYTPRGTEAFF	TGTGCCAGCAGTTACACCCCAAGGGGCACTGAAGCTTTCTTT
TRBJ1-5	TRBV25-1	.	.	CASRGQPQHF	TGTGCCAGCAGGGGCCAGCCCCAGCATTTT
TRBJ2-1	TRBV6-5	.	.	CASSPSRSEQFF	TGTGCCAGCAGTCCCTCGCGGTCGGAGCAGTTCTTC
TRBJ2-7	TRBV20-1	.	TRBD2	CSARGLAGYEQYF	TGCAGTGCCCGGGGACTAGCGGGATACGAGCAGTACTTC
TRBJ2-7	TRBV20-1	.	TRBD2	CSARASGLSYEQYF	TGCAGTGCTAGGGCTAGCGGGCTCTCCTACGAGCAGTACTTC
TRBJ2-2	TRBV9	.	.	CASSVVSGAGELFF	TGTGCCAGCAGCGTAGTTTCAGGGGCCGGGGAGCTGTTTTTT
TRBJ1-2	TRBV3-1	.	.	CASSQEWGKGYTF	TGTGCCAGCAGCCAAGAATGGGGGAAAGGCTACACCTTC
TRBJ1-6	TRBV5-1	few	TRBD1	CASSVGQGISPLHF	TGCGCCAGCAGCGTAGGACAGGGGATCTCACCCCTCCACTTT
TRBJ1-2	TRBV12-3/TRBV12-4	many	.	CASTRSDSRYGYTF	TGTGCCAGCACCCGTTCGGACAGTCGCTATGGCTACACCTTC
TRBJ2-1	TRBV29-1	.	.	CSVEGAGIYNEQFF	TGCAGCGTTGAGGGGGCGGGGATATACAATGAGCAGTTCTTC
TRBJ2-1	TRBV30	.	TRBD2	CAWSVPVTSGGSYNEQFF	TGTGCCTGGAGTGTACCTGTGACTAGCGGGGGTTCCTACAATGAGCAGTTCTTC
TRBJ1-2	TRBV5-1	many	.	CASSLDLFYGYTF	TGCGCCAGCAGCTTGGACCTCTTCTATGGCTACACCTTC
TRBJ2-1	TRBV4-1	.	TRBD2	CASSQGERLAGGDEQFF	TGCGCCAGCAGCCAAGGGGAGAGACTAGCGGGAGGAGATGAGCAGTTCTTC
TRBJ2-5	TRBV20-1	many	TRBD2	CSAISGRETQYF	TGCAGTGCAATTAGCGGGCGGGAGACCCAGTACTTC
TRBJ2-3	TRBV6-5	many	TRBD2	CASSYSLAGGTDTQYF	TGTGCCAGCAGTTACTCTCTAGCGGGGGGGACTGATACGCAGTATTTT
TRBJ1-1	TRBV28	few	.	CASRPPTGTTEAFF	TGTGCCAGCAGACCTCCTACAGGCACGACTGAAGCTTTCTTT
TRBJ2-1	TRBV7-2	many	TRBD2	CASSLLAGAVNEQFF	TGTGCCAGCAGCTTACTAGCGGGGGCCGTTAATGAGCAGTTCTTC
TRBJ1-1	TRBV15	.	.	CVTSRDGRVNAEAFF	TGTGTCACCAGCAGGGACGGACGGGTTAACGCTGAAGCTTTCTTT
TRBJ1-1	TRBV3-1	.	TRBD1	CASRDIRGQGAKWGTEAFF	TGTGCCAGCAGAGATATCAGGGGACAGGGGGCGAAATGGGGCACTGAAGCTTTCTTT
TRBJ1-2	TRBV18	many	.	CASSPGTTHNYGYTF	TGTGCCAGCTCACCGGGGACAACCCATAACTATGGCTACACCTTC
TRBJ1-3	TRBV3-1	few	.	CASSHGEIGNTIYF	TGTGCCAGCAGCCACGGGGAGATCGGAAACACCATATATTTT
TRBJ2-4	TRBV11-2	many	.	CASLDWGDKNIQYF	TGTGCCAGCCTCGACTGGGGTGACAAAAACATTCAGTACTTC
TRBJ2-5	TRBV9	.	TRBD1	CACSVTGVGTIETQYF	TGTGCCTGCAGCGTTACAGGGGTGGGGACAATAGAGACCCAGTACTTC
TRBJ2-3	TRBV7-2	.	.	CASSRDSHTDTQYF	TGTGCCAGCAGCCGGGACTCCCACACAGATACGCAGTATTTT
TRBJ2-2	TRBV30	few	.	CAWSVGQINTGELFF	TGTGCCTGGAGTGTTGGACAGATTAACACCGGGGAGCTGTTTTTT
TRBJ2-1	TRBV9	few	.	CASSPENPRGEQFF	TGTGCCAGCAGCCCAGAGAACCCGCGGGGTGAGCAGTTCTTC
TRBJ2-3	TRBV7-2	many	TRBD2	CASSYSSGTTDTQYF	TGTGCCAGCAGTTACTCAAGCGGGACCACAGATACGCAGTATTTT
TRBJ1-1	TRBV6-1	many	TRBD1	CASTFDRGTEAFF	TGTGCCAGCACCTTCGACAGGGGCACTGAAGCTTTCTTT
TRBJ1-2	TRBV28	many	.	CASIGGSLLGYTF	TGTGCCAGCATAGGCGGCAGTCTGTTAGGCTACACCTTC
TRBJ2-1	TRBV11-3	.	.	CASSLSGSPSSYNEQFF	TGTGCCAGCAGCTTATCTGGCTCCCCTAGCTCCTACAATGAGCAGTTCTTC
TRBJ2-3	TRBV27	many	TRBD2	CASSSNLAGDPLWTDTQYF	TGTGCCAGCAGTTCAAATTTAGCGGGGGACCCCCTTTGGACAGATACGCAGTATTTT
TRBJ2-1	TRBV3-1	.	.	CASSQDTNEQFF	TGTGCCAGCAGCCAAGATACCAATGAGCAGTTCTTC
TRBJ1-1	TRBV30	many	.	CAWSVRVFEAFF	TGTGCCTGGAGTGTACGGGTCTTCGAAGCTTTCTTT
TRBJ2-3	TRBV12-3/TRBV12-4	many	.	CASSFGTDVDTQYF	TGTGCCAGCAGTTTCGGGACGGACGTAGATACGCAGTATTTT
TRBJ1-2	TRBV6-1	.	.	CASRPLLGPDYGYTF	TGTGCCAGCAGGCCCCTTCTGGGGCCTGACTATGGCTACACCTTC
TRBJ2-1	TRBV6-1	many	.	CASSYRIGRYNEQFF	TGTGCCAGCAGTTATAGGATCGGACGGTACAATGAGCAGTTCTTC
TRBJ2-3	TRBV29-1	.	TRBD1	CSVYGQATTDTQYF	TGCAGCGTTTACGGACAGGCAACTACAGATACGCAGTATTTT
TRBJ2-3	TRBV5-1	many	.	CASSPGRGGRTDTQYF	TGCGCCAGCAGCCCCGGACGTGGGGGCCGCACAGATACGCAGTATTTT
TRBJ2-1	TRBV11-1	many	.	CASSSILPYNEQFF	TGTGCCAGCAGCTCTATACTGCCTTACAATGAGCAGTTCTTC
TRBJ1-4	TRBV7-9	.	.	CASSLISNEKLFF	TGTGCCAGCAGCTTAATCAGTAATGAAAAACTGTTTTTT
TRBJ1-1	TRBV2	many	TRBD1	CATQQGGLNTEAFF	TGTGCCACCCAGCAGGGGGGGCTGAACACTGAAGCTTTCTTT
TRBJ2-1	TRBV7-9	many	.	CASSRRAANYNEQFF	TGTGCCAGCAGCCGCCGCGCAGCGAATTACAATGAGCAGTTCTTC
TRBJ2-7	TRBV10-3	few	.	CAISENQGPYEQYF	TGTGCCATCAGTGAGAATCAGGGCCCCTACGAGCAGTACTTC
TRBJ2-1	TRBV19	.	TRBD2	CASSQAGGVYNEQFF	TGTGCCAGTAGTCAAGCGGGAGGCGTCTACAATGAGCAGTTCTTC
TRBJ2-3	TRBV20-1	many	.	CSARYSGSDTQYF	TGCAGTGCTAGATATTCTGGTTCAGATACGCAGTATTTT
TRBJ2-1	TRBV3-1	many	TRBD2	CASSSAGTSGKRSEQFF	TGTGCCAGCAGCAGTGCCGGGACTAGCGGGAAGAGGAGTGAGCAGTTCTTC
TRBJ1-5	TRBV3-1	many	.	CASSQDLTRNQPQHF	TGTGCCAGCAGCCAAGATCTGACACGCAATCAGCCCCAGCATTTT
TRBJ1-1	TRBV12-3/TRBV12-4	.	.	CASTSAGVLNTEAFF	TGTGCCAGCACCTCGGCAGGGGTCCTCAACACTGAAGCTTTCTTT
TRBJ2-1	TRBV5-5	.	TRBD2	CASSLSLAGGGNEQFF	TGTGCCAGCAGCTTGTCCCTAGCGGGGGGCGGCAATGAGCAGTTCTTC
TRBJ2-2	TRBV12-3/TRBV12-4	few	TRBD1	CASSYRGSNTGELFF	TGTGCCAGCAGTTACAGGGGATCGAACACCGGGGAGCTGTTTTTT
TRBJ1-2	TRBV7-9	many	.	CASSRTGYYGYTF	TGTGCCAGCAGCCGAACTGGGTACTATGGCTACACCTTC
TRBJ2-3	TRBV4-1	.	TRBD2	CASSQPTSGGATDTQYF	TGCGCCAGCAGCCAACCGACTAGCGGGGGGGCAACAGATACGCAGTATTTT
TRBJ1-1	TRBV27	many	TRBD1	CASSATGTGPAGAEAFF	TGTGCCAGCAGTGCCACCGGGACAGGGCCGGCCGGCGCTGAAGCTTTCTTT
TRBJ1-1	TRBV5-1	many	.	CASSLGPTNTEAFF	TGTGCCAGCAGCTTAGGTCCGACGAACACTGAAGCTTTCTTT
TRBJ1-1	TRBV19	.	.	CASSDLRLEAFF	TGTGCCAGTTCCGACCTCCGCCTAGAAGCTTTCTTT